This T cell receptor beta chain was retrieved from a study of response to subunit inactivated influenza vaccine (dated by TCRdb to the late 2010s). In the study overall: The study used deep quantitative T cell receptor repertoire profiling to track responses to a trivalent subunit inactivated influenza vaccine.

Per the germline V gene, SGHDT is the CDR1 and YYEEEE is the CDR2. The junction carries 17 bases between V and J, which are trimmed by 3 bases and 3 bases respectively. From the cysteine through the phenylalanine, the CDR3 covers 16 amino acids. This entry keeps only the CDR3 DNA: 48 bases, framed from base 1. What the study reported, not specific to this receptor: According to the authors, only a limited number of new T cells may be recruited by each seasonal influenza vaccination.

For this clonotype: Which antigen it targets is not known. Base qualities are not at hand, and no much larger clone is one base apart.

Library preparation was by RT-PCR. The sample was run on an Illumina HiSeq 2500. TCRdb reprocessing: public reads trimmed at Q25 with fastp, clones called with MiXCR, in-frame beta chains kept. When rows share a CDR3 protein, they turn into one entry using the most common DNA and genes. The sample includes 500,000 to 550,000 distinct CDR3 sequences, with roughly 25% observed a single time. The ten biggest clones cover approximately 2.9% of the sample. These records were also assigned to another study, of T cells expressing NK-cell markers. As that second paper reports: TCR beta cDNA libraries were made by 5'RACE template switching that added a universal primer site and unique molecular identifiers. Three sorted T-cell subsets (CD3+CD56+NKG2C+, CD3+CD56+NKG2C- and CD3+CD56-NKG2C+) from roughly 8 donors had their TCR beta-chain repertoires profiled. Among the eight sequenced donors, only one was HCMV-seronegative, while the other seven were HCMV-seropositive. In several experiments an anti-gammadeltaTCR antibody was added to restrict sorting to alphabetaTCR-expressing T cells. For six donors, the dominant CD3+CD56+NKG2C+ clonotypes were among the top 10 CD8+ clonotypes and accounted for roughly 1.0-8% of CD8+ T cells. Those dominant clonotypes were again the most abundant among CD3+CD56-NKG2C+ cells in a few donors, at about 25-60.1%. Whether the expanded NKG2C-expressing T cell clones were specific for HCMV antigens was left unclear. The study sequenced eight donors, all healthy volunteers chosen at random: three men and five women. A commercial ELISA kit detecting HCMV-specific IgG in serum was used to determine HCMV serostatus. Peripheral blood mononuclear cells were isolated from blood by Ficoll density gradient centrifugation. Using Miltenyi isolation kits, CD4+ and CD8+ T cells were isolated from PBMC through magnetic immunoseparation. Priming for cDNA synthesis came from the TCR beta constant segment, and two successive PCR amplification steps followed. Illumina HiSeq 2000/2500, MiSeq or NextSeq was used to sequence libraries as 2 x 150 bp reads. Reads were demultiplexed and grouped by UMI with MIGEC, and clonotypes were assembled and quantified with MiTCR. Only TCR cDNA sequences supported by at least two reads were kept to exclude erroneous sequences. The tcR package was used for downstream repertoire analysis, and clonotypes were matched across fractions by CDR3 nucleotide sequence plus V segment. VDJmatch was used to annotate antigen specificity against VDJdb, with one amino acid substitution in CDR3 allowed.

The receptor chain draws on TRBV5-6 and TRBJ2-3; possibly the D gene is TRBD1, per 6 matching bases. The input for sequencing was CD4+ T cells sorted from PBMCs, taken 12 days after vaccination. The receptor was derived from a man aged 45-65 years who received an inactivated influenza vaccine. Donor details come from another sample of the same person, matched by shared clones. The base sequence is TGTGCCAGCAGCTCAGCCGGGGACATGGGAACAGATACGCAGTATTTT. The resulting protein is CASSSAGDMGTDTQYF.